Presented here are 23 T cell receptor beta chains from one specimen sequenced in a study of patients and donors after allogeneic stem cell transplantation. MiXCR, run by TCRdb on the RT-PCR reads, gives a single entry per CDR3 protein. The sample shows 190,000 or so distinct CDR3 sequences, roughly 38% of them seen only once. Sequenced sample: blood, either unsorted or a sorted T cell fraction (not recorded which). The source of these receptors is a human donor who was either an allogeneic HSCT recipient or a stem cell or donor lymphocyte infusion donor (not recorded which). It is not recorded whose cells these are; they may come from a transplant donor.

This clonotype came up a few times. This chain joins TRBV7-9 and TRBJ1-6; D gene ambiguous. Trimming took 1 base from V and 5 from J, leaving 12 bases between them. The CDR3 totals 16 residues. Germline assignment: CDR1 SEHNR and CDR2 FQNEAQ (reference sequence). CDR3 sequence reads: CASSLGAWTDNSPLHF. DNA of the CDR3: TGTGCCAGCAGCTTAGGCGCGTGGACGGATAATTCACCCCTCCACTTT.

The chain recombines TRBV20-1 with TRBJ2-7, with D possibly matching TRBD1 (6 bases). This CDR3 has 13 amino acids. V lost 6 bases and J 0 bases, leaving 12 bases between the germline ends. Germline V lookup: CDR1 DFQATT, CDR2 SNEGSKA (reference sequence). The CDR3 sequence: CSAQDRSSYEQYF. The CDR3 DNA is TGCAGTGCCCAAGACAGGAGCTCCTACGAGCAGTACTTC.

Points on this clonotype: This likely comes from a read error, as the CDR3 has no conserved phenylalanine or tryptophan at its end. This rearrangement joins TRBV7-2 to TRBJ2-3, with 8 bases fitting TRBD2. Losses at the gene ends were 5 bases for V and 3 bases for J; bases not matched to a gene: 4. Germline V gene data show CDR1 as SGHTA and CDR2 as FQGNSA. The CDR3 is 14 amino acids. The CDR3 DNA reads as TGTGCCAGCAGCGGCGGGGGGTGGACAGATACGCAGTATTTG. The encoded protein is CASSGGGWTDTQYL.

This clonotype appeared a single time. The chain joins TRBV6-5 to TRBJ2-1, with D tentatively TRBD2 (7 bases). Germline V lookup: CDR1 MNHEY, CDR2 SVGAGI. Trimming took 4 bases from V and 1 from J, leaving 14 bases between them. This CDR3 has 16 amino acids. CDR3 DNA sequence: TGTGCCAGCAGTTGGGGGGGCCGAGGATCCTACAATGAGCAGTTCTTC. It yields the protein CASSWGGRGSYNEQFF.

The chain has TRBV12-3 or TRBV12-4 and TRBJ1-2; weak D call: TRBD1 (5 bases). With 11 bases removed from V and 8 bases from J, the gap between germline ends came to 21 bases. The CDR3 has 13 amino acids. The CDR3 nucleotides are TGTGCCCCGGGAAAGGGGACTCGGGGCGGCTACACCTTC. Amino acid sequence: CAPGKGTRGGYTF.

V usage is TRBV6-6 and J usage is TRBJ2-5; D gene unclear. The CDR3 sequence is 11 residues long. Germline CDR1 and CDR2: MNHNY and SVGAGI (reference sequence). The V gene lost 6 bases and the J gene lost 4 bases, with 6 bases spanning the gap. The CDR3 DNA reads TGTGCCAGCAGCGCCATAGAGACCCAGTACTTC. It is translated as CASSAIETQYF.

This clonotype was recorded a few times. One junction end disagrees with the germline gene, perhaps due to a read error. The chain uses TRBV6-6 and TRBJ1-4; 10 nucleotides match TRBD1. The CDR3 has 13 residues. From germline, CDR1 is MNHNY and CDR2 SVGAGI (reference sequence). The CDR3 loop reads CASSSRDRGRLSF. The CDR3 coding sequence is TGTGCCAGCAGTTCCCGGGACAGGGGCCGGCTGAGTTTT.

V gene TRBV27 combines with J gene TRBJ1-6, with 9 bases matching TRBD1. Per germline, CDR1 MNHEY and CDR2 SMNVEV (reference sequence). The V gene end was trimmed by 0 bases and the J gene end by 7 bases; junction bases not matched to a gene: 4. The CDR3 length is 16 residues. The CDR3 coding sequence is TGTGCCAGCAGTTTATCGGGACAGGGATGGAATTCACCCCTCCACTTT. Amino acids: CASSLSGQGWNSPLHF.

The V gene is TRBV5-1, the J gene TRBJ2-2, with 8 bases that match TRBD2. Germline V CDR1 and CDR2: SGHRS, YFSETQ. J lost 5 bases, V lost 0 bases, and 3 bases had no gene match. The length of the CDR3 is 15 residues. The DNA of the CDR3 is TGCGCCAGCAGCTTGGGTAGCGGGGTTACCGGGGAGCTGTTTTTT. Its translation: CASSLGSGVTGELFF.

The V gene is TRBV20-1, the J gene TRBJ1-1, with no clear D. Deletions cut 5 bases from V and 8 bases from J, with 15 bases between. Germline V CDR1 and CDR2: DFQATT, SNEGSKA (reference sequence). The CDR3 runs to 12 residues. Here the CDR3 reads CSASPGRSEAFF. The CDR3 nucleotides read TGCAGTGCTTCCCCGGGCCGAAGCGAAGCTTTCTTT.

The chain has TRBV5-1 and TRBJ1-3; no clear D gene. The CDR3 length is 15 residues. V was trimmed by 2 bases and J by 0 bases, leaving 9 bases between them. Germline CDR1 is SGHRS and CDR2 is YFSETQ. CDR3 in amino acids: CASSFGESSGNTIYF. Here the CDR3 DNA reads TGCGCCAGCAGCTTCGGGGAAAGCTCTGGAAACACCATATATTTT.

This clonotype was seen only once. The CDR3 here is CASGEGAEGNSPLHF. CDR3 nucleotides: TGTGCCAGCGGAGAGGGGGCTGAGGGTAATTCACCCCTCCACTTT. The rearrangement uses TRBV28 and TRBJ1-6; 7 bases align to TRBD1. The CDR3 contains 15 residues. From germline, CDR1 is MDHEN and CDR2 SYDVKM. V dropped 8 bases and J dropped 6; count of bases not matched to a gene: 10.

V is TRBV11-2 and J is TRBJ2-2, with 7 bases fitting TRBD1. V lost 5 bases and J lost 3; bases outside the gene matches: 12. CDR1 SGHAT and CDR2 FQNNGV come from the germline V gene. The CDR3 contains 17 residues. The CDR3 sequence is CASSALQGLDHTGELFF. The CDR3 DNA sequence: TGTGCCAGCAGCGCCCTACAGGGGCTGGATCACACCGGGGAGCTGTTTTTT.

The chain employs TRBV20-1 and TRBJ2-1; D is possibly TRBD1 (6 bases). Trimming pared 6 bases from V and 0 bases from J, leaving 9 bases between. CDR1 is DFQATT and CDR2 is SNEGSKA in the germline V gene (reference sequence). This CDR3 has 13 amino acids. CDR3 in DNA: TGCAGTGCCACACAGGGCTCCTACAATGAGCAGTTCTTC. It translates to CSATQGSYNEQFF.

V is TRBV24-1 and J is TRBJ1-5; 7 bases align to TRBD1. The CDR3 runs 16 residues. The germline V gene has CDR1 KGHDR and CDR2 SFDVKD. The junction had 7 bases not matched to a gene; V was cut back by 2 bases and J by 4 bases. CDR3 amino acids: CATSDSSTGLNQPQHF. CDR3 sequence (DNA): TGTGCCACCAGTGATTCCTCGACAGGGTTAAATCAGCCCCAGCATTTT.

This clonotype was counted only a few times. The chain carries TRBV28 and TRBJ1-4; no reliable D call. From germline, CDR1 is MDHEN and CDR2 SYDVKM. The CDR3 covers 15 residues. V was trimmed by 0 bases and J by 8 bases, leaving 13 bases between them. The CDR3 region has the DNA TGTGCCAGCAGTTTATGGGCAGAAGAAGAGGAAAAACTGTTTTTT. It encodes CASSLWAEEEEKLFF.

The chain combines TRBV3-1 with TRBJ1-2; D unresolved. The CDR3 has 16 residues. The V and J ends lost 0 bases and 6 bases respectively, with 17 bases between them. The germline V gene has CDR1 LGHDT and CDR2 YNNKEL (reference sequence). In nucleotides, the CDR3 is TGTGCCAGCAGCCAAGAGTGGAGGGAATTTCGAGATGGCTACACCTTC. It is translated as CASSQEWREFRDGYTF.

V is TRBV5-5 and J is TRBJ1-6; D gene uncertain. The V end was cut by 2 bases, the J end by 2 bases, with 14 bases between. CDR1 is SGHKS and CDR2 is YYEKEE in the germline V gene (reference sequence). CDR3 length: 17 amino acids. CDR3 sequence: CASSLFLRQPYNSPLHF. CDR3 in DNA: TGTGCCAGCAGCTTATTTCTTCGGCAGCCCTATAATTCACCCCTCCACTTT.

The chain has TRBV6-1 and TRBJ1-2; D ambiguous. CDR3 size: 13 residues. Between the trimmed V and J ends, which lost 1 base and 4 bases, there was a span of 7 bases. Germline CDR1 is MNHNS and CDR2 is SASEGT. CDR3 in DNA: TGTGCCAGCAGTGAAGGGAGGGCCTATGGCTACACCTTC. Encoded protein: CASSEGRAYGYTF.

This clonotype was observed a few times. The V gene is TRBV29-1, the J gene TRBJ2-3, with a tentative D call TRBD2 (5 bases). V was cut by 4 bases and J by 0 bases, with 14 bases left in between. Germline loops: CDR1 SQVTM, CDR2 ANQGSEA. The CDR3 runs to 15 residues. CDR3 DNA: TGCAGCGTTGGGGTAGCGCGTACTAGCACAGATACGCAGTATTTT. This codes for CSVGVARTSTDTQYF.

The V call is TRBV5-1, the J call TRBJ1-1; tentative D call: TRBD1 (5 bases). Germline V gives CDR1 SGHRS, CDR2 YFSETQ. With 2 bases removed from V and 7 bases from J, the gap between germline ends came to 12 bases. This CDR3 spans 13 amino acids. CDR3 region: CASSFAGSGEAFF. CDR3 DNA sequence: TGCGCCAGCAGCTTCGCAGGGTCGGGTGAAGCTTTCTTT. The full variable domain, completed using reference TRBV5-1 and TRBJ1-1, is KAGVTQTPRYLIKTRGQQVTLSCSPISGHRSVSWYQQTPGQGLQFLFEYFSETQRNKGNFPGRFSGRQFSNSRSEMNVSTLELGDSALYLCASSFAGSGEAFFGQGTRLTVV.

In this sample, this clonotype turned up a few times. J is TRBJ1-1 and V is TRBV29-1, with TRBD1 identical over 8 bases. The V gene end was trimmed by 7 bases and the J gene end by 5 bases; junction bases not matched to a gene: 9. The germline V gene encodes CDR1 SQVTM and CDR2 ANQGSEA. The CDR3 runs 13 residues. This chain's CDR3 is CSAPQGAGTEAFF. The CDR3 bases are TGCAGCGCCCCTCAGGGGGCGGGAACTGAAGCTTTCTTT.

This clonotype was recorded a few times. The chain carries TRBV20-1 and TRBJ1-1, with D uncertain. Trimming took 6 bases from V and 4 from J, leaving 18 bases between them. Germline CDR1 and CDR2: DFQATT and SNEGSKA (reference sequence). This CDR3 is built from 14 residues. CDR3 protein: CSAPWPVSGTEAFF. CDR3 DNA sequence: TGCAGTGCCCCCTGGCCTGTGTCGGGCACTGAAGCTTTCTTT.